One sample yielded the 27 T cell receptor beta chains listed below, sequenced in a study of identical twins. One entry per CDR3 protein, called by TCRdb with MiXCR from the 5' RACE reads. Of fewer than 650,000 distinct CDR3 sequences listed, 7.5% to 10% are singletons. These data were also reused for a study on yellow fever vaccine responses in identical twins.

The source material was PBMCs. The receptors here all came from a woman between 18 and 29 years old in good health.

J is TRBJ2-3 and V is TRBV3-1, with 9 bases lining up with TRBD2. This CDR3 is 15 amino acids long. V lost 2 bases, J lost 4 bases, and 4 bases stayed unmatched. Germline V lookup: CDR1 LGHDT, CDR2 YNNKEL (reference sequence). CDR3 DNA sequence: TGTGCCAGCAGCCAACGCGGGAGGGCCTCAGATACGCAGTATTTT. Amino acids: CASSQRGRASDTQYF.

CDR3 protein: CASSTGTHQPQHF. The CDR3 region has the DNA TGTGCCAGCAGTACGGGCACACATCAGCCCCAGCATTTT. The genes are TRBV12-3 or TRBV12-4 and TRBJ1-5; no definite D call. Trimming removed 5 bases from V and 5 bases from J, with 10 bases in between. The CDR3 has 13 residues.

The rearrangement links TRBV28 to TRBJ2-4; TRBD2 is a possible D gene (5 bases). The V and J ends lost 7 bases and 8 bases respectively, with 12 bases between them. The CDR3 contains 12 residues. Germline lookup yields CDR1 MDHEN and CDR2 SYDVKM. CDR3 DNA: TGTGCCAGCAAAACACGGGGTGACATTCAGTACTTC. Its protein is CASKTRGDIQYF.

The chain combines TRBV2 with TRBJ2-3; D may match TRBD1 or TRBD2 (5 bases each). The V end was cut by 10 bases, the J end by 4 bases, with 15 bases between. Germline CDR1 SNHLY, CDR2 FYNNEI. This CDR3 has 13 amino acids. CDR3 nucleotide sequence: TGTGCCAAATCGGTTGGGGGATCAGATACGCAGTATTTT. This gives the protein CAKSVGGSDTQYF.

The genes are TRBV18 and TRBJ2-5, with D tentatively TRBD1 (5 bases). The germline CDR1 and CDR2 sequences are KGHSH and LQKENI. This CDR3 is 14 amino acids long. V lost 6 bases to trimming and J lost 2 bases, with 13 bases between them. CDR3: CASSPQGQQETQYF. For the CDR3, the DNA is TGTGCCAGCTCGCCGCAGGGTCAACAAGAGACCCAGTACTTC.

In its sample, this clonotype was seen many times. The V gene is TRBV14, the J gene TRBJ2-7; perhaps TRBD2 as D (6 bases). The ends were cut back, 5 bases at V and 6 bases at J, with 8 bases in the middle. Germline V gives CDR1 SGHDN, CDR2 FVKESK. This CDR3 region has 11 residues. Here the CDR3 reads CASSSGVEQYF. The CDR3, as DNA: TGTGCCAGCAGCTCGGGAGTCGAGCAGTACTTC.

The genes are TRBV6-5 and TRBJ2-1; D gene ambiguous. Germline CDR1 is MNHEY and CDR2 is SVGAGI. V lost 0 bases, J lost 1 base, and 10 bases lay in between. The CDR3 is 16 amino acids. The CDR3 coding sequence is TGTGCCAGCAGTTACTCGAGCGATTTATCCTACAATGAGCAGTTCTTC. Residues: CASSYSSDLSYNEQFF.

The chain is built from TRBV3-1 and TRBJ1-6, with D perhaps matching TRBD1 (6 bases). V lost 0 bases and J 7 bases, leaving 10 bases between the germline ends. In germline, CDR1 is LGHDT, CDR2 YNNKEL (reference sequence). The CDR3 contains 15 residues. CDR3 sequence (DNA): TGTGCCAGCAGCCAAGAGTCCAGGGGCAATTCACCCCTCCACTTT. Translated, it gives CASSQESRGNSPLHF.

This rearrangement joins TRBV30 to TRBJ2-3; D gene uncertain. The CDR3 sequence is 15 residues long. Germline CDR1 GTSNPN, CDR2 SVGIG (reference sequence). V lost 2 bases to trimming and J lost 0 bases, with 12 bases between them. For the CDR3, the DNA is TGTGCCTGGAGTACGGTTCTCAGTAGCACAGATACGCAGTATTTT. Translating it yields CAWSTVLSSTDTQYF.

There are a few counts of this clonotype. The chain uses TRBV6-1 and TRBJ2-7; 7 nucleotides agree with TRBD1. The CDR3 runs to 15 residues. Germline V gene data show CDR1 as MNHNS and CDR2 as SASEGT. V gave up 7 bases and J gave up 1 base; unmatched junction bases: 10. The CDR3 bases are TGTGCCAGCACGCACAAAGGGACAGCTTCCTACGAGCAGTACTTC. Translation gives CASTHKGTASYEQYF.

This clonotype was recorded a few times. CDR3 DNA: TGTGCCAGCAGCCGTAGCGGGTCTACTAGCACAGATACGCAGTATTTT. Translation gives CASSRSGSTSTDTQYF. The rearrangement links TRBV3-1 to TRBJ2-3; 7 nucleotides line up with TRBD2. Germline V gives CDR1 LGHDT, CDR2 YNNKEL (reference sequence). V was clipped by 4 bases and J by 0 bases; unmatched bases: 7. The CDR3 loop spans 16 amino acids.

This CDR3 reads CASRDGGYEQYF. For the CDR3, the DNA is TGTGCCAGCAGGGACGGAGGTTACGAGCAGTACTTC. The chain combines TRBV25-1 with TRBJ2-7; D possibly corresponds to TRBD2 (5 bases). V gave up 6 bases and J gave up 4 bases, with 10 bases separating them. CDR3 length: 12 residues. The germline gives CDR1 MGHDK, CDR2 SYGVNS.

The chain has TRBV4-3 and TRBJ1-5; 10 nucleotides agree with TRBD1. The trim removed 3 bases at V and 2 bases at J, leaving 10 bases unmatched. Germline V gene lookup returns CDR1 LGHNA and CDR2 YSLEER. The CDR3 totals 18 residues. The CDR3 DNA follows: TGCGCCAGCAGCCAGGGGTTGGACAGGGGGGATGGCAATCAGCCCCAGCATTTT. Amino acids: CASSQGLDRGDGNQPQHF.

There are a few counts of this clonotype. V is TRBV9 and J is TRBJ2-1; possibly TRBD1 for D (6 bases). The germline gives CDR1 SGDLS, CDR2 YYNGEE. V was shortened by 4 bases and J by 5 bases, with 13 bases between the two germline ends. The CDR3 is 14 amino acids. Here the CDR3 DNA reads TGTGCCAGCAGCATCCGGACAGTCAACAATGAGCAGTTCTTC. Protein product: CASSIRTVNNEQFF.

This clonotype was recorded at least ten times. The chain employs TRBV6-5 and TRBJ1-3, with a tentative D call TRBD1 (6 bases). The CDR3 has 12 residues. Germline assignment: CDR1 MNHEY and CDR2 SVGAGI. The germline V and J ends were trimmed by 10 bases and 8 bases, with 15 bases remaining between them. CDR3 nucleotide sequence: TGTGCCACCAAATCGGGGGCACACACCATATATTTT. Its protein product is CATKSGAHTIYF.

Ten or more counts support this clonotype. This rearrangement joins TRBV28 to TRBJ2-3; TRBD1 is a possible D gene (6 bases). Germline V gives CDR1 MDHEN, CDR2 SYDVKM. V gave up 2 bases and J gave up 4 bases, with 10 bases separating them. The CDR3 is made up of 14 amino acids. The CDR3 DNA sequence: TGTGCCAGCAGTTTAAGGGCAGGGGCAGATACGCAGTATTTT. As protein: CASSLRAGADTQYF.

The V gene is TRBV20-1, the J gene TRBJ2-1; TRBD2 matches 11 bases. The CDR3 length is 16 residues. The V gene end was trimmed by 2 bases and the J gene end by 5 bases; junction bases not matched to a gene: 8. Per germline, CDR1 DFQATT and CDR2 SNEGSKA (reference sequence). CDR3 sequence: CSARSSSGRSNNEQFF. The CDR3, as DNA: TGCAGTGCTAGATCGTCTAGCGGGAGGTCAAACAATGAGCAGTTCTTC.

Concerning this clonotype itself: At one of its ends the junction is not consistent with the germline gene, which may arise from a read error. This chain joins TRBV20-1 and TRBJ2-5; D perhaps matches TRBD1 (7 bases). The CDR3 has 17 amino acids. Germline values: CDR1 DFQATT, CDR2 SNEGSKA (reference sequence). The CDR3 DNA reads as TGCTGTGCTAGAGACCCCAGGGGGGACACCCCACAAGAGACCCAGTACTTC. Encoded protein: CCARDPRGDTPQETQYF.

This clonotype was seen a few times. The chain couples TRBV5-1 to TRBJ2-1; the match to TRBD1 covers 8 bases. The V and J ends lost 4 bases and 8 bases, in that order; junction bases with no gene match: 5. This CDR3 spans 13 amino acids. Germline CDR1 and CDR2: SGHRS and YFSETQ. Here the CDR3 DNA reads TGCGCCAGCAGCCCCGGACAGGGCTATGAGCAGTTCTTC. Protein product: CASSPGQGYEQFF.

This clonotype was found a few times. The chain uses TRBV3-1 and TRBJ2-1, with D tentatively TRBD2 (6 bases). This CDR3 comprises 14 residues. CDR1 and CDR2 from the germline V gene are LGHDT and YNNKEL (reference sequence). The ends were cut back, 0 bases at V and 12 bases at J, with 15 bases in the middle. The DNA for the CDR3 is TGTGCCAGCAGCCAAGATTCGGGACTCCCTTCGCAGTTCTTC. Protein sequence: CASSQDSGLPSQFF.

This clonotype was seen ten or more times. The genes are TRBV25-1 and TRBJ2-7; 13 bases fit TRBD2. This CDR3 is built from 15 residues. From germline, CDR1 is MGHDK and CDR2 SYGVNS. V lost 6 bases and J lost 6; bases outside the gene matches: 8. CDR3 amino acids: CASRVTSGRIGEQYF. In nucleotides, the CDR3 is TGTGCCAGCAGAGTGACTAGCGGGAGGATCGGCGAGCAGTACTTC.

This clonotype came up a few times. The chain uses TRBV5-1 and TRBJ2-7; a possible D gene is TRBD1 (5 bases). The CDR3 is 13 amino acids. CDR1 and CDR2 from the germline V gene are SGHRS and YFSETQ. V shed 0 bases and J shed 6 bases, with 10 bases lying between them. The CDR3 DNA is TGCGCCAGCAGCTTGGCCCAGGGTGTCGAGCAGTACTTC. Its translation is CASSLAQGVEQYF.

The chain couples TRBV14 to TRBJ2-1; 14 positions match TRBD2. Germline V gene lookup returns CDR1 SGHDN and CDR2 FVKESK. The CDR3 extends over 18 amino acids. V lost 7 bases and J lost 5; bases outside the gene matches: 13. The chain's CDR3 is CASTWTSGRSTRNNEQFF. The CDR3 nucleotides read TGTGCCAGCACATGGACTAGCGGGAGGTCAACTAGGAACAATGAGCAGTTCTTC.

Points on this clonotype: Sequence at one end of the junction differs from germline and may be a read error. The chain joins TRBV5-5 to TRBJ2-2; TRBD1 matches at 8 bases. The CDR3 extends over 16 amino acids. Germline V CDR1 and CDR2: SGHKS, YYEKEE (reference sequence). The CDR3 spells CASSPQGARDTGEPFF. The DNA of the CDR3 is TGTGCCAGCAGCCCTCAGGGGGCGCGTGATACCGGGGAGCCGTTTTTT.

The chain combines TRBV20-1 with TRBJ1-5, with TRBD1 matching 7 bases. The J segment lost 0 bases and the V segment lost 0 bases, leaving 5 bases of the junction unmatched. The germline CDR1 and CDR2 sequences are DFQATT and SNEGSKA (reference sequence). CDR3 length equals 16 residues. CDR3 loop: CSARDIRGLSNQPQHF. The CDR3 DNA is TGCAGTGCTAGAGATATAAGGGGGCTTAGCAATCAGCCCCAGCATTTT.

Ten or more counts support this clonotype. The V gene is TRBV27, the J gene TRBJ2-1, with D perhaps given as TRBD1 or TRBD2 (5 bases each). The ends were cut back, 6 bases at V and 6 bases at J, with 12 bases in the middle. Germline V gene sequence: CDR1 MNHEY, CDR2 SMNVEV (reference sequence). This CDR3 has 13 residues. CDR3 loop: CASRGTGRNEQFF. CDR3 DNA sequence: TGTGCCAGCAGGGGGACGGGACGCAATGAGCAGTTCTTC.

This clonotype came up many times. The gene calls are TRBV5-1 and TRBJ2-1; a possible D gene is TRBD1 (5 bases). Germline-derived CDR1 and CDR2 are SGHRS and YFSETQ. The CDR3 extends over 14 amino acids. Trimming stripped 0 bases from V and 6 bases from J, with 10 bases between. The CDR3 DNA is TGCGCCAGCAGCTTGGAGGGGTTGATCAATGAGCAGTTCTTC. Residues: CASSLEGLINEQFF.